Below, 18 T cell receptor beta chains from the same sample are listed, as sequenced in a study of blood T cell repertoires in COVID-19. This table comes from immunoSEQ multiplex PCR, and its TCRdb copy is limited to in-frame clones, with some not included. This sample has about 140,000 clones; around 88% occur once, and the top ten carry about 28%. Sequencing used peripheral blood. These receptor sequences come from a human donor in a cohort sampled during active COVID-19.

The V gene is TRBV4-3, the J gene TRBJ2-5, with D perhaps TRBD2 (7 bases). Germline loops: CDR1 LGHNA, CDR2 YSLEER. Trimming took off 3 bases at V and 5 bases at J, with 19 bases between the two ends. This CDR3 has 16 residues. CDR3 nucleotide sequence: TGCGCCAGCAGCCATAATATGGGGGGGGCTTTGGAGACCCAGTACTTC. This gives the protein CASSHNMGGALETQYF.

Worth noting for this clone: The same CDR3 is also encoded by other DNA sequences in this sample. V and J are TRBV19 and TRBJ1-1; 7 bases match TRBD1. V was pared by 5 bases and J by 1 base, with 1 base of the junction left unmatched. The CDR3 contains 13 residues. CDR1 is LNHDA, CDR2 SQIVND, per germline (reference sequence). This CDR3 is CASSDRANTEAFF. The CDR3 DNA reads as TGTGCCAGTAGTGACAGGGCGAACACTGAAGCTTTCTTT.

The V call is TRBV6-5, the J call TRBJ2-7; TRBD1 matches at 7 bases. CDR3 length: 12 amino acids. V shed 4 bases, J shed 4 bases, and the junction held 1 base outside the gene matches. Germline V gene sequence: CDR1 MNHEY, CDR2 SVGAGI. CDR3 in DNA: TGTGCCAGCAGTTCGACAGGGTACGAGCAGTACTTC. Translation: CASSSTGYEQYF.

The chain recombines TRBV24-1 with TRBJ2-3, with 7 bases matching TRBD1. This CDR3 has 17 residues. Germline V gives CDR1 KGHDR, CDR2 SFDVKD. Trimming at V came to 3 bases and at J to 5 bases, leaving 13 bases not matched to a gene. The CDR3 DNA reads TGTGCCACCAGTGATGTAGGTGCGACAGGGAACGGAGATACGCAGTATTTT. The encoded protein is CATSDVGATGNGDTQYF.

The chain couples TRBV11-2 to TRBJ1-2; D is undetermined. Between the trimmed V and J ends, which lost 5 bases and 1 base, there was a span of 5 bases. The CDR3 runs 12 residues. Germline V gene lookup returns CDR1 SGHAT and CDR2 FQNNGV. This CDR3 reads CASSLSNYGYTF. CDR3 bases: TGTGCCAGCAGCCTAAGTAACTATGGCTACACCTTC.

This clone has just one count. Different DNA sequences within this sample yield the same CDR3. This rearrangement joins TRBV5-1 to TRBJ2-5; no firm D call. Trimming removed 2 bases at V and 1 base at J, with 3 bases between. This CDR3 is 12 amino acids long. Germline V gene sequence: CDR1 SGHRS, CDR2 YFSETQ. CDR3 sequence: CASSFGQETQYF. CDR3 DNA sequence: TGCGCCAGCAGCTTCGGCCAAGAGACCCAGTACTTC.

This sequence joins TRBV30 and TRBJ1-2, with D tentatively TRBD1 (5 bases). CDR1 and CDR2 from the germline V gene are GTSNPN and SVGIG (reference sequence). The CDR3 is 13 residues long. V was cut by 6 bases and J by 7 bases, with 18 bases left in between. The DNA of the CDR3 is TGTGCCTGCGTTTCGGGGGGGTTGACTGGCTACACCTTC. It specifies CACVSGGLTGYTF. The full variable domain, with the rest looked up from reference TRBV30 and TRBJ1-2, is SQTIHQWPATLVQPVGSPLSLECTVEGTSNPNLYWYRQAAGRGLQLLFYSVGIGQISSEVPQNLSASRPQDRQFILSSKKLLLSDSGFYLCACVSGGLTGYTFGSGTRLTVV.

The CDR3 sequence: CASTAGNQPQHF. The DNA of the CDR3 is TGTGCCAGCACGGCAGGAAATCAGCCCCAGCATTTT. J is TRBJ1-5 and V is TRBV2; D unresolved. CDR3 length equals 12 residues. Germline V lookup: CDR1 SNHLY, CDR2 FYNNEI. The V end was cut by 7 bases, the J end by 4 bases, with 8 bases between. The whole variable domain, filled in from reference TRBV2 and TRBJ1-5, reads EPEVTQTPSHQVTQMGQEVILRCVPISNHLYFYWYRQILGQKVEFLVSFYNNEISEKSEIFDDQFSVERPDGSNFTLKIRSTKLEDSAMYFCASTAGNQPQHFGDGTRLSIL.

This chain uses TRBV21-1 with TRBJ2-5; the table assigns TRBD2, which was not confirmed against the DNA. TRBV21-1 is a known pseudogene. This CDR3 has 16 amino acids. This CDR3 reads CASSNSGGVGIETQYF. The CDR3 DNA reads as TGTGCCAGCAGCAATAGCGGGGGGGTCGGGATAGAGACCCAGTACTTC.

The V call is TRBV16, the J call TRBJ1-2; a possible D gene is TRBD1 (5 bases). Trimming stripped 0 bases from V and 2 bases from J, with 19 bases between. The germline CDR1 and CDR2 sequences are KGHSY and FQNENV. CDR3 length: 18 amino acids. This CDR3 reads CASSQSKVRKGRNYGYTF. In nucleotides, the CDR3 is TGTGCCAGCAGCCAATCCAAGGTCCGCAAGGGGCGAAACTATGGCTACACCTTC.

The gene calls are TRBV7-2 and TRBJ2-7; 8 bases fit TRBD2. CDR1 SGHTA and CDR2 FQGNSA come from the germline V gene. With V trimmed by 2 bases and J by 2 bases, 2 bases remained unmatched. The CDR3 extends over 14 amino acids. CDR3 protein: CASSLTGGAYEQYF. The CDR3 DNA reads TGTGCCAGCAGCTTAACGGGGGGGGCCTACGAGCAGTACTTC.

The CDR3 is CASSLLGLAYNEQFF. The DNA of the CDR3 is TGTGCCAGCAGCCTCCTCGGACTAGCCTACAATGAGCAGTTCTTC. The chain carries TRBV6-5 and TRBJ2-1; 7 bases are shared with TRBD2. With V trimmed by 6 bases and J by 2 bases, 7 bases remained unmatched. The CDR3 covers 15 residues. CDR1 MNHEY and CDR2 SVGAGI come from the germline V gene.

This clone has more than one count but fewer than ten. The chain couples TRBV6-1 to TRBJ2-2; D perhaps matches TRBD2 (6 bases). This CDR3 has 15 amino acids. Germline V gene lookup returns CDR1 MNHNS and CDR2 SASEGT. V lost 1 base and J 8 bases, leaving 14 bases between the germline ends. CDR3 region: CASSEGRVGRGELFF. In DNA, the CDR3 is TGTGCCAGCAGTGAAGGGAGGGTCGGCAGGGGGGAGCTGTTTTTT.

V and J are TRBV7-3 and TRBJ2-7; TRBD2 agrees at 7 bases. The junction had 7 bases not matched to a gene; V was cut back by 5 bases and J by 0 bases. CDR1 and CDR2 (germline): SGHTA, FQGTGA. The CDR3 is 15 amino acids. The CDR3, as DNA: TGTGCCAGCAGCCCCCGGGGAGGGGCCTCCTACGAGCAGTACTTC. It translates to CASSPRGGASYEQYF.

The chain employs TRBV5-6 and TRBJ1-1; 7 nucleotides line up with TRBD1. CDR1 and CDR2 (germline): SGHDT, YYEEEE. The CDR3 totals 17 residues. The V segment lost 5 bases and the J segment 9 bases; nucleotides outside the gene matches: 22. The CDR3 sequence is CASSFGLAGQLTVKAFF. The DNA for the CDR3 is TGTGCCAGCAGTTTCGGTTTAGCGGGACAGTTGACTGTGAAAGCTTTCTTT.

This chain links TRBV7-9 with TRBJ1-2; TRBD1 is a possible D gene (5 bases). The CDR3 spans 15 residues. Trimming removed 4 bases at V and 8 bases at J, with 20 bases between. CDR1 and CDR2 from the germline V gene are SEHNR and FQNEAQ (reference sequence). The CDR3 DNA reads as TGTGCCAGCAGCTCCGGGCCTGGGGGGTTAGTGGGCTACACCTTC. Translated, it gives CASSSGPGGLVGYTF.

This sequence joins TRBV3-1 (or the pseudogene TRBV3-2) and TRBJ1-1; D not resolved. CDR3 length: 14 residues. The germline gives CDR1 LGHDT, CDR2 YNNKEL (reference sequence). V shed 2 bases and J shed 2 bases, with 9 bases lying between them. The CDR3, as DNA: TGTGCCAGCAGCCAAAGCGCGTCAAACACTGAAGCTTTCTTT. It encodes CASSQSASNTEAFF.

This sequence joins TRBV11-2 and TRBJ1-2; D may be TRBD1 (6 bases). The germline gives CDR1 SGHAT, CDR2 FQNNGV. CDR3 length: 16 amino acids. V dropped 0 bases and J dropped 4 bases, with 15 bases sitting between them. The CDR3 reads CASSLDRVTGIYGYTF. The CDR3 bases are TGTGCCAGCAGCTTAGACCGAGTGACAGGAATCTATGGCTACACCTTC. Filled out from reference TRBV11-2 and TRBJ1-2, the complete variable domain reads EAGVAQSPRYKIIEKRQSVAFWCNPISGHATLYWYQQILGQGPKLLIQFQNNGVVDDSQLPKDRFSAERLKGVDSTLKIQPAKLEDSAVYLCASSLDRVTGIYGYTFGSGTRLTVV.